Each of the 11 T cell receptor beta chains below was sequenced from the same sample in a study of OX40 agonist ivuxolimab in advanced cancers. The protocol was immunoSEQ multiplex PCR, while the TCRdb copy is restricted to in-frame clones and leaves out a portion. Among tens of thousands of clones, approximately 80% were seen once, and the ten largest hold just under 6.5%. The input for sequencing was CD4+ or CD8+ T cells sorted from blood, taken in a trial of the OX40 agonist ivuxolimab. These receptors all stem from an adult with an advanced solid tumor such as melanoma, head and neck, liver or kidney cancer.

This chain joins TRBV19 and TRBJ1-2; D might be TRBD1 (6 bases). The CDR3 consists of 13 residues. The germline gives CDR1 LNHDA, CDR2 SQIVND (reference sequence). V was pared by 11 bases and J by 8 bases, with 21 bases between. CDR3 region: CASSLVQGPGYTF. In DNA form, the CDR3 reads TGTGCCTCCAGTTTAGTGCAGGGGCCCGGCTACACCTTC.

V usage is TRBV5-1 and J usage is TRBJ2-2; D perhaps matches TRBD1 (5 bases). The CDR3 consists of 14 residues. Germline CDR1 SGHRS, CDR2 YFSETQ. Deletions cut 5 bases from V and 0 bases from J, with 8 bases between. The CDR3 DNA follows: TGCGCCAGCAGATCGACAGCGAACACCGGGGAGCTGTTTTTT. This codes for CASRSTANTGELFF.

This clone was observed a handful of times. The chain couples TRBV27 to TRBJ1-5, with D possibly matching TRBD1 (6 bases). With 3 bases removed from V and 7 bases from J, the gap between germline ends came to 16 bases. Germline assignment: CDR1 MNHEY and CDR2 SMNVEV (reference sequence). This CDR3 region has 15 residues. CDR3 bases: TGTGCCAGCAGTTTGGGGGCAGGGGTGAGGCAGCCCCAGCATTTT. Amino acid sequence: CASSLGAGVRQPQHF.

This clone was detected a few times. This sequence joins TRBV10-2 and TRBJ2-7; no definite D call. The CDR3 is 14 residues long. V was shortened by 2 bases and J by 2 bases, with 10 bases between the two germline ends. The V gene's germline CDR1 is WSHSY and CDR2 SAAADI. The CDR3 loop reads CASSEGQAPYEQYF. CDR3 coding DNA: TGCGCCAGCAGTGAGGGGCAGGCCCCCTACGAGCAGTACTTC.

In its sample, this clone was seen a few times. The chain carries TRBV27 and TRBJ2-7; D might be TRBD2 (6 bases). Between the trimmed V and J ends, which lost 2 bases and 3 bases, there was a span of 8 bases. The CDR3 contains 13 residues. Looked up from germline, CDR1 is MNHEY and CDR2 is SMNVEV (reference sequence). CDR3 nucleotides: TGTGCCAGCAGTTTAAAGGAGGGCTACGAGCAGTACTTC. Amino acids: CASSLKEGYEQYF.

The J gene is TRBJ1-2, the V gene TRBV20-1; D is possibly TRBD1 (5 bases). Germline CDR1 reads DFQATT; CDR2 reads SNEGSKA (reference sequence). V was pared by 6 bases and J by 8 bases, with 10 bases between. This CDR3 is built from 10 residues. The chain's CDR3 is CSAGPWGYTF. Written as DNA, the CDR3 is TGCAGTGCGGGACCTTGGGGCTACACCTTC.

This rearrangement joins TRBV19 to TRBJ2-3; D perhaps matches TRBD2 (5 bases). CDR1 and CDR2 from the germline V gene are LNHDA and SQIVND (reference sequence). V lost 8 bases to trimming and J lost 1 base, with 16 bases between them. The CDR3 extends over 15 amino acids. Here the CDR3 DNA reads TGTGCCAGTTGTGTGTCTAGCAGCCGCACAGATACGCAGTATTTT. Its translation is CASCVSSSRTDTQYF.

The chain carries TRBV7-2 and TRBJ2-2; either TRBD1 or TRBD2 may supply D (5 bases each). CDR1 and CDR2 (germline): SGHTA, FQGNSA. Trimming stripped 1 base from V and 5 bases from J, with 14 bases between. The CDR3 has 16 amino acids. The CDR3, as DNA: TGTGCCAGCAGCTTAGTAGGGACGGGGCGAACCGGGGAGCTGTTTTTT. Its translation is CASSLVGTGRTGELFF.

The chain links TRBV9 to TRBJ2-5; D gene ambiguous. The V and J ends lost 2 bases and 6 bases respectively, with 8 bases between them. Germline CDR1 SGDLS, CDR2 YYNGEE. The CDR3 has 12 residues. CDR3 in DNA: TGTGCCAGCAGCGTCTGCCCCCAGACCCAGTACTTC. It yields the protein CASSVCPQTQYF.

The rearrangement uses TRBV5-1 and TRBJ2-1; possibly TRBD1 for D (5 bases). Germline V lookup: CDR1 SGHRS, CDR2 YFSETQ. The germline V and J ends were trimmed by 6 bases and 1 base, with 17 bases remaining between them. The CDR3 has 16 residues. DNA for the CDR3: TGCGCCAGCACCTATAGGGGCGAAGCATCCTACAATGAGCAGTTCTTC. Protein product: CASTYRGEASYNEQFF.

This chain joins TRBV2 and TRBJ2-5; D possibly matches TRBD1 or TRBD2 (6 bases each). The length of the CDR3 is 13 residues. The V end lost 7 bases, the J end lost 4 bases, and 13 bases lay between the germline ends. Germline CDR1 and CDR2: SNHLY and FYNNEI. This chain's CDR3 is CASIGGGGETQYF. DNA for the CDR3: TGTGCCAGCATTGGAGGAGGGGGAGAGACCCAGTACTTC.